One T cell receptor beta chain is described in this entry. Antigen unknown. The entry originates in a study of T cells after yellow fever vaccination. Study-wide points: Some clonotypes, a small share, were shared between CD4 and CD8 compartments.

This CDR3 region has 13 residues. Germline V gene sequence: CDR1 ENHRY, CDR2 SYGVKD. V lost 7 bases to trimming and J lost 2 bases; unmatched junction nucleotides: 3. Via MiXCR, TCRdb re-called the 5' RACE reads, giving one row per CDR3 protein. This table holds hundreds of thousands of distinct CDR3 sequences, 9% to 15% found once. This rearrangement joins TRBV10-3 to TRBJ2-7; TRBD2 matches 9 bases. The source of this sequence is a man between 25 and 39 years old who received the YFV17D yellow fever vaccine. Sequenced material: PBMCs, taken on the day of the yellow fever booster vaccination. The CDR3, as DNA: TGTGCCATCATGACTAGCGGAACCTACGAGCAGTACTTC. This sequence encodes CAIMTSGTYEQYF.